These 8 T cell receptor beta chains came from one sample sequenced in a study of blood T cell repertoires in COVID-19. Repertoires were generated with immunoSEQ multiplex PCR, while TCRdb's copy carries only in-frame clones and drops some. The sample lists roughly 200,000 clones, 84% occurring once. Specimen: peripheral blood. These receptor sequences come from a woman of 80 years or more with COVID-19, enrolled during active disease.

V and J are TRBV19 and TRBJ1-5; tentative D call: TRBD1 (6 bases). Trimming removed 0 bases at V and 3 bases at J, with 12 bases between. CDR1 is LNHDA and CDR2 is SQIVND in the germline V gene (reference sequence). This CDR3 region has 16 residues. This chain's CDR3 is CASSIDPGAFNQPQHF. The CDR3, as DNA: TGTGCCAGTAGTATAGATCCAGGGGCCTTCAATCAGCCCCAGCATTTT.

The chain recombines TRBV7-8 with TRBJ1-2; D is ambiguous. V was trimmed by 3 bases and J by 7 bases, leaving 21 bases between them. This CDR3 contains 16 residues. From germline, CDR1 is SGHVS and CDR2 FQNEAQ. The CDR3 loop reads CASSFSTIDYLSGYTF. Here the CDR3 DNA reads TGTGCCAGCAGCTTTTCAACAATCGACTATCTCAGTGGCTACACCTTC.

This clone was counted a few times. V and J are TRBV3-1 (or the pseudogene TRBV3-2) and TRBJ1-1; tentatively, D is TRBD1 (5 bases). CDR3 length equals 13 residues. V was trimmed by 1 base and J by 4 bases, leaving 7 bases between them. Germline assignment: CDR1 LGHDT and CDR2 YNNKEL (reference sequence). CDR3 nucleotide sequence: TGTGCCAGCAGCCAAGGGGGACTCACTGAAGCTTTCTTT. Translating gives CASSQGGLTEAFF.

The CDR3 here is CASRSGTGGSGANVLTF. The CDR3 coding sequence is TGTGCCAGCAGAAGCGGGACAGGGGGCTCTGGGGCCAACGTCCTGACTTTC. The chain is built from TRBV21-1 and TRBJ2-6; TRBD1, the table's D call, was not compared with the DNA. TRBV21-1 is annotated as a pseudogene. CDR3 length equals 17 residues.

This clone has more than one count but fewer than ten. The gene calls are TRBV19 and TRBJ2-1, with TRBD2 matching over 10 bases. CDR1 and CDR2 from the germline V gene are LNHDA and SQIVND (reference sequence). The CDR3 extends over 18 amino acids. The V gene end was trimmed by 1 base and the J gene end by 7 bases; junction bases not matched to a gene: 13. CDR3 nucleotide sequence: TGTGCCAGTAGTATAGCAAGCGGGGGGGCCGGTAAAATGAATGAGCAGTTCTTC. Protein: CASSIASGGAGKMNEQFF.

This clone was observed a few times. The chain links TRBV7-9 to TRBJ1-1; D is undetermined. The V gene lost 1 base and the J gene lost 1 base, with 4 bases spanning the gap. The CDR3 contains 13 residues. Per the germline V gene, CDR1 is SEHNR and CDR2 is FQNEAQ (reference sequence). CDR3 in amino acids: CASSLVENTEAFF. The CDR3, as DNA: TGTGCCAGCAGCTTAGTAGAGAACACTGAAGCTTTCTTT.

The V and J genes are TRBV7-3 and TRBJ1-1; no clear D gene. CDR3 length equals 13 residues. Per germline, CDR1 SGHTA and CDR2 FQGTGA. The V and J ends lost 0 bases and 7 bases respectively, with 9 bases between them. CDR3 bases: TGTGCCAGCAGCTTAACTGCTTCCGGTGAAGCTTTCTTT. It is translated as CASSLTASGEAFF.

V and J are TRBV5-8 and TRBJ1-1; D call uncertain. From germline, CDR1 is SGHTS and CDR2 YDEGEE. V was trimmed by 2 bases and J by 2 bases, leaving 7 bases between them. CDR3 size: 13 residues. This CDR3 reads CASSFLVNTEAFF. CDR3 in DNA: TGTGCCAGCAGCTTCCTAGTAAACACTGAAGCTTTCTTT.